The 28 T cell receptor beta chains given below trace back to one sample, sequenced in a study of beta chain features in type 1 diabetes. Whole-study findings and limits: TCRB CDR3 length was moderately but significantly reduced in all four CD4+ subsets of Type 1 diabetes patients.

No antigen is known for these receptors. Expressed TCRB transcripts were sequenced because the isolated RNA had all been reverse transcribed beforehand. Clones were sequenced by immunoSEQ multiplex PCR, and TCRdb holds only the in-frame ones, with some missing. The profile shows about 150,000 clones, approximately 8.4% of them singletons. Sequenced: central memory CD4+ T cells from blood. The receptor set was obtained from a man aged 18 to 29 with type 1 diabetes.

This clone showed up just a few times. For the CDR3, the DNA is TGTGCCAGCAGCTTATTGCCGGGACTACCCCAAGAGACCCAGTACTTC. This gives the protein CASSLLPGLPQETQYF. The gene calls are TRBV7-8 and TRBJ2-5; TRBD2 agrees at 7 bases. The germline V gene encodes CDR1 SGHVS and CDR2 FQNEAQ. This CDR3 comprises 16 residues. Trimming at V came to 2 bases and at J to 1 base, leaving 7 bases not matched to a gene.

This chain links TRBV6-6 with TRBJ2-4; no clear D. CDR1 and CDR2 from the germline V gene are MNHNY and SVGAGI (reference sequence). Trimming took 6 bases from V and 9 from J, leaving 15 bases between them. This CDR3 contains 13 residues. This CDR3 reads CASRAERFGIQYF. CDR3 DNA sequence: TGTGCCAGCAGGGCCGAGAGGTTCGGCATTCAGTACTTC.

This clone has just a few counts. The chain uses TRBV6-5 and TRBJ2-3; D is possibly TRBD2 (7 bases). The CDR3 runs to 12 residues. V was shortened by 2 bases and J by 8 bases, with 8 bases between the two germline ends. Germline V gives CDR1 MNHEY, CDR2 SVGAGI. CDR3: CASSYRGGTQYF. The CDR3 DNA follows: TGTGCCAGCAGTTACAGGGGGGGTACGCAGTATTTT.

This clone has a handful of counts. The J gene is TRBJ2-7, the V gene TRBV7-2; D may be TRBD1 (5 bases). The CDR3 sequence is 13 residues long. Germline V gene data show CDR1 as SGHTA and CDR2 as FQGNSA. With 2 bases removed from V and 7 bases from J, the gap between germline ends came to 12 bases. CDR3 nucleotide sequence: TGTGCCAGCAGCTTACAAGGGGTAGAGGAGCAGTACTTC. Protein: CASSLQGVEEQYF.

The V call is TRBV19, the J call TRBJ1-5, with TRBD1 identical over 7 bases. Germline CDR1 LNHDA, CDR2 SQIVND (reference sequence). The CDR3 length is 17 residues. The V segment lost 6 bases and the J segment 7 bases; nucleotides outside the gene matches: 18. CDR3 sequence (DNA): TGTGCCAGTAGCAAAAAGGGGGCTCGAGAGGGATGGCAGCCCCAGCATTTT. This gives the protein CASSKKGAREGWQPQHF.

This clone appeared once. The chain employs TRBV27 and TRBJ2-3; 12 bases fit TRBD2. The CDR3 sequence is 14 residues long. Trimming removed 6 bases from V and 4 bases from J; junction bases left unmatched: 2. Germline V gene data show CDR1 as MNHEY and CDR2 as SMNVEV (reference sequence). Here the CDR3 reads CASRTSGGPDTQYF. The CDR3 DNA follows: TGTGCCAGCAGAACTAGCGGGGGGCCAGATACGCAGTATTTT.

Many counts were recorded for this clone. The same CDR3 can be traced to other DNA sequences in this sample. The genes are TRBV7-9 and TRBJ2-1; 8 bases line up with TRBD2. The CDR3 extends over 16 amino acids. From germline, CDR1 is SEHNR and CDR2 FQNEAQ (reference sequence). V shed 0 bases, J shed 2 bases, and the junction held 3 bases outside the gene matches. The CDR3 nucleotides are TGTGCCAGCAGCTTAGCCTTAGCGGGAACCTACAATGAGCAGTTCTTC. This codes for CASSLALAGTYNEQFF.

This clone has just a few counts. V and J are TRBV10-3 and TRBJ1-1; possible D gene TRBD1, 5 bases. V was pared by 4 bases and J by 2 bases, with 8 bases between. Per germline, CDR1 ENHRY and CDR2 SYGVKD. This CDR3 comprises 13 residues. CDR3 sequence (DNA): TGTGCCATCAGTGGTCAGGGTAACACTGAAGCTTTCTTT. Protein: CAISGQGNTEAFF.

This clone was seen more than once but under ten times. The rearrangement joins TRBV28 to TRBJ2-4; no clear D. Germline V gene sequence: CDR1 MDHEN, CDR2 SYDVKM. The V and J ends lost 5 bases and 0 bases respectively, with 11 bases between them. The CDR3 is 15 amino acids. In nucleotides, the CDR3 is TGTGCCAGCAGTACCTTAACGGTAGCCAAAAACATTCAGTACTTC. Its protein product is CASSTLTVAKNIQYF.

V is TRBV30 and J is TRBJ1-1; D is uncertain. Germline V gives CDR1 GTSNPN, CDR2 SVGIG (reference sequence). The CDR3 spans 13 residues. The ends were cut back, 0 bases at V and 6 bases at J, with 11 bases in the middle. The CDR3 region is CAWSVLSLAEAFF. The CDR3 DNA is TGTGCCTGGAGTGTACTTAGTCTTGCTGAAGCTTTCTTT.

This chain links TRBV6-6 with TRBJ1-2; D gene unclear. The CDR3 is 12 residues long. CDR1 and CDR2 from the germline V gene are MNHNY and SVGAGI (reference sequence). Trimming removed 4 bases at V and 5 bases at J, with 8 bases between. DNA of the CDR3: TGTGCCAGCAGTTTCGGGGAATATGGCTACACCTTC. Translated: CASSFGEYGYTF.

A few counts support this clone. The chain joins TRBV28 to TRBJ2-2, with TRBD1 as a possible D gene (7 bases). Germline loops: CDR1 MDHEN, CDR2 SYDVKM. Trimming took 8 bases from V and 3 from J, leaving 10 bases between them. The CDR3 totals 13 residues. CDR3 protein: CASAGQHTGELFF. The CDR3 region has the DNA TGTGCCAGCGCGGGACAGCACACCGGGGAGCTGTTTTTT.

The chain is built from TRBV2 and TRBJ1-3, with TRBD1 matching over 7 bases. V dropped 9 bases and J dropped 4; count of bases not matched to a gene: 3. This CDR3 region has 12 residues. The germline CDR1 and CDR2 sequences are SNHLY and FYNNEI. CDR3 bases: TGTGCCAGTTACAGGGGAGGAAACACCATATATTTT. Its translation: CASYRGGNTIYF.

The CDR3 nucleotides read TGTGCCAGTTCCGGGACAGGGGGCACAGATACGCAGTATTTT. Protein: CASSGTGGTDTQYF. V usage is TRBV18 and J usage is TRBJ2-3; TRBD1 aligns across 10 bases. This CDR3 contains 14 residues. Trimming removed 9 bases from V and 1 base from J; junction bases left unmatched: 4. Germline CDR1 and CDR2: KGHSH and LQKENI. Full variable domain (missing parts from reference TRBV18 and TRBJ2-3): NAGVMQNPRHLVRRRGQEARLRCSPMKGHSHVYWYRQLPEEGLKFMVYLQKENIIDESGMPKERFSAEFPKEGPSILRIQQVVRGDSAAYFCASSGTGGTDTQYFGPGTRLTVL.

This chain links TRBV19 with TRBJ2-3; the D gene is possibly TRBD2 (5 bases). Looked up from germline, CDR1 is LNHDA and CDR2 is SQIVND (reference sequence). Trimming stripped 4 bases from V and 0 bases from J, with 14 bases between. The CDR3 extends over 16 amino acids. CDR3 nucleotide sequence: TGTGCCAGTAGTACCCCACTAGGAGGTAGCACAGATACGCAGTATTTT. Translating gives CASSTPLGGSTDTQYF.

This clone has a handful of counts. V is TRBV18 and J is TRBJ2-1; D call uncertain. Germline CDR1 KGHSH, CDR2 LQKENI. V lost 2 bases and J lost 7, with 6 bases in between. The CDR3 loop spans 12 amino acids. For the CDR3, the DNA is TGTGCCAGCTCACCATCAGCGAATGAGCAGTTCTTC. Encoded protein: CASSPSANEQFF.

This clone was picked up a small number of times. The rearrangement joins TRBV7-9 to TRBJ2-1; 12 nucleotides match TRBD2. Trimming cost V 1 base and J 6 bases; bases outside gene matches: 7. CDR3 length equals 17 residues. Germline V gene lookup returns CDR1 SEHNR and CDR2 FQNEAQ (reference sequence). Here the CDR3 DNA reads TGTGCCAGCAGCTTAGGGCTGACTAGCGGGGGCTCCAATGAGCAGTTCTTC. Protein product: CASSLGLTSGGSNEQFF.

This clone was observed a handful of times. The chain has TRBV6-5 and TRBJ2-2; no definite D call. Germline CDR1 and CDR2: MNHEY and SVGAGI. Trimming stripped 1 base from V and 10 bases from J, with 4 bases between. The CDR3 is 11 amino acids. The CDR3 DNA reads as TGTGCCAGCAGTTACTTCGTGGAGCTGTTTTTT. Its translation: CASSYFVELFF.

The chain carries TRBV5-5 and TRBJ2-3, with D perhaps matching TRBD2 (5 bases). CDR3 length: 16 amino acids. Trimming cost V 0 bases and J 2 bases, with 13 bases left between them. From germline, CDR1 is SGHKS and CDR2 YYEKEE (reference sequence). The CDR3 region has the DNA TGTGCCAGCAGCTTGGGTTCCGGGGTCCTCACAGATACGCAGTATTTT. It yields the protein CASSLGSGVLTDTQYF.

In its sample, this clone was seen a few times. The rearrangement links TRBV10-3 to TRBJ1-1; D may be TRBD1 (6 bases). CDR3 length: 15 residues. Germline assignment: CDR1 ENHRY and CDR2 SYGVKD. Trimming pared 6 bases from V and 5 bases from J, leaving 19 bases between. The chain's CDR3 is CAIRAAVSRGTEAFF. The CDR3 nucleotides are TGTGCCATCAGAGCAGCGGTATCGAGGGGGACTGAAGCTTTCTTT.

Comments on this clone: The same CDR3 can be traced to other DNA sequences in this sample. The chain combines TRBV29-1 with TRBJ1-1, with 9 bases identical to TRBD1. This CDR3 has 15 amino acids. The germline V gene has CDR1 SQVTM and CDR2 ANQGSEA. After removal of 4 bases from V and 0 bases from J, the junction contained 6 bases not matched to a gene. For the CDR3, the DNA is TGCAGCGTTGCCCCGGGACAGGGTATGAACACTGAAGCTTTCTTT. This codes for CSVAPGQGMNTEAFF.

A single count supports this clone. The gene calls are TRBV11-2 and TRBJ2-3, with 8 positions matching TRBD2. Germline lookup yields CDR1 SGHAT and CDR2 FQNNGV. The CDR3 contains 14 residues. The J segment lost 3 bases and the V segment lost 5 bases, leaving 4 bases of the junction unmatched. CDR3 sequence (DNA): TGTGCCAGCAGCATGGGACTAGTTACAGATACGCAGTATTTT. Amino acid sequence: CASSMGLVTDTQYF.

This clone turned up a few times. The rearrangement uses TRBV28 and TRBJ2-4, with D possibly being TRBD2 (5 bases). V was pared by 4 bases and J by 0 bases, with 10 bases between. Germline V lookup: CDR1 MDHEN, CDR2 SYDVKM. This CDR3 region has 15 residues. As DNA, the CDR3 is TGTGCCAGCAGTTATGAGGGTGTAGCCAAAAACATTCAGTACTTC. Its translation: CASSYEGVAKNIQYF. Full variable domain (remainder filled in from reference TRBV28 and TRBJ2-4): DVKVTQSSRYLVKRTGEKVFLECVQDMDHENMFWYRQDPGLGLRLIYFSYDVKMKEKGDIPEGYSVSREKKERFSLILESASTNQTSMYLCASSYEGVAKNIQYFGAGTRLSVL.

This sequence joins TRBV5-4 and TRBJ2-7; 7 nucleotides agree with TRBD2. Germline V gives CDR1 SGHNT, CDR2 YYREEE (reference sequence). V gave up 2 bases and J gave up 0 bases; unmatched junction bases: 5. This CDR3 region has 15 residues. CDR3: CASSFSGGRSYEQYF. The CDR3 DNA reads TGTGCCAGCAGCTTCTCGGGGGGACGCTCCTACGAGCAGTACTTC.

This clone has a handful of counts. The rearrangement links TRBV7-2 to TRBJ2-7; 7 nucleotides agree with TRBD2. CDR3 size: 12 residues. V was pared by 2 bases and J by 7 bases, with 2 bases of the junction left unmatched. Germline CDR1 is SGHTA and CDR2 is FQGNSA. The CDR3 region is CASSLSAGEQYF. The CDR3 DNA reads TGTGCCAGCAGCTTATCAGCGGGGGAGCAGTACTTC. Filled out from reference TRBV7-2 and TRBJ2-7, the complete variable domain reads GAGVSQSPSNKVTEKGKDVELRCDPISGHTALYWYRQSLGQGLEFLIYFQGNSAPDKSGLPSDRFSAERTGGSVSTLTIQRTQQEDSAVYLCASSLSAGEQYFGPGTRLTVT.

V and J are TRBV5-1 and TRBJ2-3; D is unclear. The CDR3 has 13 residues. In germline, CDR1 is SGHRS, CDR2 YFSETQ. V dropped 2 bases and J dropped 3 bases, with 7 bases sitting between them. The CDR3 bases are TGCGCCAGCAGCTTCGGTGCGACAGATACGCAGTATTTT. Translation gives CASSFGATDTQYF.

In its sample, this clone was seen a few times. This chain connects TRBV30 to TRBJ1-3; 7 bases match TRBD1. The CDR3 sequence is 13 residues long. V was pared by 5 bases and J by 2 bases, with 3 bases of the junction left unmatched. CDR1 and CDR2 from the germline V gene are GTSNPN and SVGIG (reference sequence). DNA for the CDR3: TGTGCCTGGGACAGGGTCGCTGGAAACACCATATATTTT. Translation gives CAWDRVAGNTIYF.

This clone has only a few counts. The chain uses TRBV19 and TRBJ1-5; a weak D match, TRBD1 (5 bases). Germline lookup yields CDR1 LNHDA and CDR2 SQIVND (reference sequence). CDR3 length equals 15 residues. V was trimmed by 1 base and J by 5 bases, leaving 12 bases between them. The CDR3 protein is CASSIGGTTYQPQHF. CDR3 coding DNA: TGTGCCAGTAGTATAGGGGGCACGACTTATCAGCCCCAGCATTTT.